These 27 T cell receptor beta chains originate from one sample sequenced in a study of blood T cell repertoires in COVID-19. This table comes from immunoSEQ multiplex PCR, and its TCRdb copy is limited to in-frame clones, with some not included. The top ten clones hold about a fifth of a sample with some 180,000 clones, 70% to 90% of them seen once. Sequencing was done on a sample of peripheral blood. The receptors here all came from a man in his fifties or sixties with active or convalescent COVID-19.

This clone was seen repeatedly, ten times or more. The chain links TRBV24-1 to TRBJ1-5; the match to TRBD1 covers 7 bases. V shed 1 base, J shed 4 bases, and the junction held 6 bases outside the gene matches. Germline CDR1 is KGHDR and CDR2 is SFDVKD. This CDR3 is built from 16 residues. The CDR3 loop reads CATSDFQTGYNQPQHF. CDR3 DNA sequence: TGTGCCACCAGTGATTTCCAGACAGGGTATAATCAGCCCCAGCATTTT.

The chain joins TRBV4-1 to TRBJ2-4; TRBD1 matches at 9 bases. Losses at the gene ends were 1 base for V and 2 bases for J; bases not matched to a gene: 6. In germline, CDR1 is MGHRA, CDR2 YSYEKL. The CDR3 contains 17 residues. The CDR3: CASSQVGQGGSKNIQYF. The CDR3 nucleotides are TGCGCCAGCAGCCAAGTGGGACAGGGCGGATCCAAAAACATTCAGTACTTC.

V usage is TRBV5-1 and J usage is TRBJ2-5, with D possibly TRBD2 on 6 matching bases. V lost 5 bases and J 1 base, leaving 15 bases between the germline ends. CDR3 length: 15 amino acids. CDR1 is SGHRS and CDR2 is YFSETQ in the germline V gene. The CDR3 region has the DNA TGCGCCAGCAGGTATGACCCCGGGAGCCAAGAGACCCAGTACTTC. Translating it yields CASRYDPGSQETQYF.

V usage is TRBV6-2 or TRBV6-3 and J usage is TRBJ1-2; 9 bases fit TRBD1. The V segment lost 5 bases and the J segment 8 bases; nucleotides outside the gene matches: 12. Germline loops: CDR1 MNHEY, CDR2 SVGEGT. This CDR3 has 15 amino acids. The DNA for the CDR3 is TGTGCCAGCAGTCTCGACCTGGGGACAGGGTCCGGCTACACCTTC. Protein product: CASSLDLGTGSGYTF.

This clone was counted a single time. V and J are TRBV6-5 and TRBJ1-2; no reliable D call. This CDR3 spans 13 amino acids. Trimming stripped 0 bases from V and 3 bases from J, with 5 bases between. CDR1 and CDR2 from the germline V gene are MNHEY and SVGAGI. This chain's CDR3 is CASSYSGYYGYTF. The CDR3 DNA follows: TGTGCCAGCAGTTACTCGGGCTACTATGGCTACACCTTC.

At least ten counts were recorded for this clone. The chain joins TRBV21-1 to TRBJ1-2; no check of the table's D call, TRBD1, against the DNA was made. TRBV21-1 corresponds to a pseudogene. CDR3 length equals 14 residues. The CDR3 nucleotides are TGTGCCAGCAGCAAAGCGGGGACAGTCTATGGCTACACCTTC. Protein product: CASSKAGTVYGYTF.

The count of this clone is one. CDR3 sequence: CASSPQAGNTEAFF. CDR3 DNA: TGTGCCAGCAGTCCCCAGGCTGGGAACACTGAAGCTTTCTTT. V usage is TRBV6-5 and J usage is TRBJ1-1; D is uncertain. This CDR3 is built from 14 residues. V lost 5 bases to trimming and J lost 1 base, with 11 bases between them. In germline, CDR1 is MNHEY, CDR2 SVGAGI.

This chain joins TRBV11-1 and TRBJ2-2, with a weak D call TRBD2 (7 bases). CDR1 is SGHAT and CDR2 is FQDESV in the germline V gene (reference sequence). This CDR3 spans 15 amino acids. Trimming took off 5 bases at V and 4 bases at J, with 14 bases between the two ends. Here the CDR3 DNA reads TGTGCCAGCAGCACCGGGGGGCGCCGCACCGGGGAGCTGTTTTTT. Residues: CASSTGGRRTGELFF.

A remark on this clone: This clone may be a read error of a much larger clone one base away. The chain has TRBV9 and TRBJ1-2; 9 nucleotides line up with TRBD1. Per germline, CDR1 SGDLS and CDR2 YYNGEE. This CDR3 is 15 amino acids long. CDR3 in amino acids: CASSTQTGGNYDYTF. CDR3 bases: TGTGCCAGCAGCACCCAGACAGGGGGGAACTATGACTACACCTTC.

The CDR3 coding sequence is TGTGCCAGCAGGCACACAGGGAGTCAGAGCAATCAGCCCCAGCATTTT. Amino acid sequence: CASRHTGSQSNQPQHF. This sequence joins TRBV6-6 and TRBJ1-5, with TRBD1 as a possible D gene (6 bases). V lost 6 bases and J 1 base, leaving 16 bases between the germline ends. The CDR3 runs 16 residues. Germline V gives CDR1 MNHNY, CDR2 SVGAGI (reference sequence).

The J gene is TRBJ1-4, the V gene TRBV7-2; D perhaps matches TRBD1 (6 bases). The germline gives CDR1 SGHTA, CDR2 FQGNSA. This CDR3 comprises 15 residues. The V and J ends lost 1 base and 10 bases respectively, with 16 bases between them. The CDR3: CASSLGRGLVGKLFF. CDR3 coding DNA: TGTGCCAGCAGCTTAGGAAGGGGGTTGGTAGGAAAACTGTTTTTT.

This chain uses TRBV5-1 with TRBJ2-1; a weak D match, TRBD1 (5 bases). With 1 base removed from V and 8 bases from J, the gap between germline ends came to 10 bases. This CDR3 region has 13 residues. The germline gives CDR1 SGHRS, CDR2 YFSETQ. The CDR3 sequence: CASSLPPRDEQFF. The CDR3 nucleotides are TGCGCCAGCAGCTTGCCCCCCAGGGATGAGCAGTTCTTC.

This chain connects TRBV3-1 (or the pseudogene TRBV3-2) to TRBJ2-5; the match to TRBD2 covers 8 bases. The CDR3 has 16 residues. Germline-derived CDR1 and CDR2 are LGHDT and YNNKEL (reference sequence). Trimming removed 4 bases from V and 2 bases from J; junction bases left unmatched: 9. CDR3 sequence: CASSLKRGPLQETQYF. CDR3 DNA sequence: TGTGCCAGCAGCCTTAAGCGGGGGCCTCTTCAAGAGACCCAGTACTTC.

The gene calls are TRBV2 and TRBJ2-7; 10 nucleotides agree with TRBD1. The trim removed 5 bases at V and 6 bases at J, leaving 1 base unmatched. This CDR3 is built from 12 residues. Germline assignment: CDR1 SNHLY and CDR2 FYNNEI. For the CDR3, the DNA is TGTGCCAGCAGTCGACAGGGGGCCGAGCAGTACTTC. It translates to CASSRQGAEQYF. The entire variable domain, with the rest obtained from reference TRBV2 and TRBJ2-7, is as follows: EPEVTQTPSHQVTQMGQEVILRCVPISNHLYFYWYRQILGQKVEFLVSFYNNEISEKSEIFDDQFSVERPDGSNFTLKIRSTKLEDSAMYFCASSRQGAEQYFGPGTRLTVT.

The rearrangement joins TRBV5-1 to TRBJ1-2, with 8 bases identical to TRBD1. This CDR3 region has 17 residues. Germline CDR1 is SGHRS and CDR2 is YFSETQ. Germline trimming cut 2 bases from V and 3 bases from J; bases unmatched to any gene: 12. This CDR3 reads CASSFSRGLGFYYGYTF. CDR3 DNA: TGCGCCAGCAGCTTCAGCAGGGGGCTGGGGTTTTACTATGGCTACACCTTC.

CDR3 DNA sequence: TGTGCCAGTAGATACTGGACAGGTGTCGTTAGGACTAATGAAAAACTGTTTTTT. It codes for CASRYWTGVVRTNEKLFF. The chain recombines TRBV19 with TRBJ1-4, with 7 bases fitting TRBD1. After removal of 6 bases from V and 2 bases from J, the junction contained 15 bases not matched to a gene. The CDR3 totals 18 residues. Per germline, CDR1 LNHDA and CDR2 SQIVND (reference sequence).

This chain links TRBV19 with TRBJ1-3, with D uncertain. The germline V gene encodes CDR1 LNHDA and CDR2 SQIVND (reference sequence). Trimming took off 4 bases at V and 7 bases at J, with 8 bases between the two ends. There are 12 residues in the CDR3. Written as DNA, the CDR3 is TGTGCCAGTAGTACAGGAACCAACACCATATATTTT. Encoded protein: CASSTGTNTIYF.

J is TRBJ1-6 and V is TRBV6-5; TRBD1 might be the D (6 bases). From germline, CDR1 is MNHEY and CDR2 SVGAGI. Trimming cost V 0 bases and J 5 bases, with 8 bases left between them. There are 15 residues in the CDR3. This chain's CDR3 is CASSYSNRDNSPLHF. For the CDR3, the DNA is TGTGCCAGCAGTTACTCGAACAGGGATAATTCACCCCTCCACTTT.

The chain recombines TRBV6-1 with TRBJ1-6, with D tentatively TRBD1 (6 bases). V lost 0 bases and J 7 bases, leaving 13 bases between the germline ends. The germline V gene has CDR1 MNHNS and CDR2 SASEGT. This CDR3 region has 16 residues. The CDR3 region is CASSEASRGPNSPLHF. The CDR3 DNA reads as TGTGCCAGCAGTGAAGCGTCGCGGGGGCCCAATTCACCCCTCCACTTT.

The chain is built from TRBV20-1 and TRBJ1-2, with TRBD1 matching 10 bases. The V gene end was trimmed by 3 bases and the J gene end by 7 bases; junction bases not matched to a gene: 8. Germline V CDR1 and CDR2: DFQATT, SNEGSKA (reference sequence). This CDR3 spans 14 amino acids. CDR3 sequence: CSASGGQGTSGYTF. The CDR3, as DNA: TGCAGTGCTAGTGGGGGACAGGGGACCAGTGGCTACACCTTC.

This chain uses TRBV18 with TRBJ1-2, with 9 nucleotides matching TRBD1. Germline assignment: CDR1 KGHSH and CDR2 LQKENI. V shed 6 bases, J shed 4 bases, and the junction held 6 bases outside the gene matches. The CDR3 covers 14 residues. The CDR3 DNA reads as TGTGCCAGCTCTCAAGGGGGACAGGGCTATGGCTACACCTTC. Encoded protein: CASSQGGQGYGYTF.

This chain joins TRBV9 and TRBJ1-4; TRBD1 matches 8 bases. CDR1 is SGDLS and CDR2 is YYNGEE in the germline V gene. There are 15 residues in the CDR3. The V gene end was trimmed by 4 bases and the J gene end by 3 bases; junction bases not matched to a gene: 5. CDR3: CASSPQDRANEKLFF. In DNA form, the CDR3 reads TGTGCCAGCAGCCCTCAGGACAGGGCTAATGAAAAACTGTTTTTT.

The CDR3 sequence is CASSPQQGFLNYGYTF. CDR3 nucleotides: TGTGCCAGCTCCCCTCAACAGGGGTTTCTTAACTATGGCTACACCTTC. The chain joins TRBV18 to TRBJ1-2, with 7 bases fitting TRBD1. V lost 6 bases to trimming and J lost 1 base; unmatched junction nucleotides: 11. The CDR3 is 16 residues long. Germline V gene lookup returns CDR1 KGHSH and CDR2 LQKENI.

This clone showed up just once. This rearrangement joins TRBV7-6 to TRBJ2-1; weak D call: TRBD1 (5 bases). CDR3 length equals 15 residues. Germline V gives CDR1 SGHVS, CDR2 FNYEAQ. Between the trimmed V and J ends, which lost 1 base and 7 bases, there was a span of 14 bases. CDR3: CASSLGGGAYNEQFF. The CDR3 coding sequence is TGTGCCAGCAGCTTAGGAGGTGGGGCTTATAATGAGCAGTTCTTC.

The chain links TRBV6-2 or TRBV6-3 to TRBJ2-5; 10 bases are shared with TRBD2. V shed 5 bases and J 4 bases; nucleotides not matched to a gene: 13. Germline assignment: CDR1 MNHEY and CDR2 SVGEGT. CDR3 length: 17 residues. The CDR3 sequence: CASSTGRAGGDLETQYF. Here the CDR3 DNA reads TGTGCCAGCAGTACCGGCCGAGCGGGGGGGGACTTAGAGACCCAGTACTTC.

Only one count was recorded for this clone. The chain joins TRBV7-3 to TRBJ2-7; the match to TRBD1 covers 7 bases. Germline CDR1 is SGHTA and CDR2 is FQGTGA. The trim removed 4 bases at V and 0 bases at J, leaving 9 bases unmatched. CDR3 length: 16 amino acids. The CDR3 spells CASSYSGGLPSYEQYF. Here the CDR3 DNA reads TGTGCCAGCAGCTACTCAGGGGGTCTCCCCTCCTACGAGCAGTACTTC.

The CDR3 loop is CASSGREQGRQPQHF. The CDR3 region has the DNA TGTGCCAGCAGCGGCCGGGAACAGGGTAGACAGCCCCAGCATTTT. The chain links TRBV7-8 to TRBJ1-5, with D possibly TRBD1 on 6 matching bases. V lost 5 bases and J lost 7, with 18 bases in between. The length of the CDR3 is 15 residues. The germline V gene has CDR1 SGHVS and CDR2 FQNEAQ.